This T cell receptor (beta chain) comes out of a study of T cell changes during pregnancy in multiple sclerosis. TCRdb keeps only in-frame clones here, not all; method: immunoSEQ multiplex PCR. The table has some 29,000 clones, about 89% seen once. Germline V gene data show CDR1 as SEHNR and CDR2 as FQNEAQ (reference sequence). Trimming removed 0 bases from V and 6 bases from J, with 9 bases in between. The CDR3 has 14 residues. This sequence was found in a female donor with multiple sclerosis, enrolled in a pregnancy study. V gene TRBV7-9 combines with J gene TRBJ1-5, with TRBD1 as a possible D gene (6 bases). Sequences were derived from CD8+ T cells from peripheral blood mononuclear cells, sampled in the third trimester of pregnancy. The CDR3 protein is CASSLAQGGQPQHF. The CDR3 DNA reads TGTGCCAGCAGCTTAGCACAGGGTGGTCAGCCCCAGCATTTT.